Sequencing of this T cell receptor beta chain was carried out in a study of shared clonotypes between healthy human individuals. Each unsorted sample relied on around 100 million PBMCs as its source of genomic DNA. Trimming at V came to 0 bases and at J to 12 bases, leaving 5 bases not matched to a gene. Looked up from germline, CDR1 is LGHNA and CDR2 is YSLEER. The CDR3 length is 13 residues. Here immunoSEQ multiplex PCR was the method, and the copy in TCRdb shows in-frame clones only, minus some. Of around 450,000 clones in the sample, about 76% were seen once. In regard to this clone: What it binds is unknown.

General observations from the study: Deeper or shallower sequencing was expected to change how clonotypes are shared among donors.

The receptor was isolated from a woman aged 40-49 years in good health. Some clones in this sample may be carry-over from other donors' samples. The specimen was PBMCs. This rearrangement joins TRBV4-3 to TRBJ2-1; 7 bases map to TRBD1. CDR3 bases: TGCGCCAGCAGCCAAGATTTGACAGGGTGGCAGTTCTTC. This codes for CASSQDLTGWQFF.